Each of the 19 T cell receptor beta chains below was sequenced from the same sample in a study of OX40 agonist ivuxolimab in advanced cancers. Some clones are missing from TCRdb's copy, which holds only in-frame ones; the method was immunoSEQ multiplex PCR. The data hold about 79,000 clones, with roughly 84% observed a single time. Source: CD4+ or CD8+ T cells sorted from blood, taken in a trial of the OX40 agonist ivuxolimab. The receptor set was obtained from an adult with an advanced solid tumor such as melanoma, head and neck, liver or kidney cancer.

The J gene is TRBJ2-3, the V gene TRBV5-4, with TRBD2 identical over 8 bases. CDR1 and CDR2 (germline): SGHNT, YYREEE (reference sequence). This CDR3 spans 20 amino acids. J gave up 1 base and V 4 bases, and 20 bases lay outside the gene matches. The CDR3 here is CASSPWGAGGAPLGTDTQYF. The CDR3 DNA reads as TGTGCCAGCAGCCCATGGGGCGCGGGAGGTGCTCCTTTGGGCACAGATACGCAGTATTTT. The full variable domain, rest sourced from reference TRBV5-4 and TRBJ2-3, is ETGVTQSPTHLIKTRGQQVTLRCSSQSGHNTVSWYQQALGQGPQFIFQYYREEENGRGNFPPRFSGLQFPNYSSELNVNALELDDSALYLCASSPWGAGGAPLGTDTQYFGPGTRLTVL.

The chain is built from TRBV19 and TRBJ1-5; 9 nucleotides line up with TRBD1. From germline, CDR1 is LNHDA and CDR2 SQIVND (reference sequence). This CDR3 is built from 16 residues. V dropped 3 bases and J dropped 6; count of bases not matched to a gene: 9. The CDR3 DNA reads as TGTGCCAGTAGTATCACCGGGACAGGGATTGTTCAGCCCCAGCATTTT. Translating gives CASSITGTGIVQPQHF. Supplemented by reference TRBV19 and TRBJ1-5, the full variable domain reads DGGITQSPKYLFRKEGQNVTLSCEQNLNHDAMYWYRQDPGQGLRLIYYSQIVNDFQKGDIAEGYSVSREKKESFPLTVTSAQKNPTAFYLCASSITGTGIVQPQHFGDGTRLSIL.

CDR3 in DNA: TGTGCCAGTATGGCAGAGTATAATTCACCCCTCCACTTT. Translation gives CASMAEYNSPLHF. V is TRBV19 and J is TRBJ1-6; D remains ambiguous. CDR1 LNHDA and CDR2 SQIVND come from the germline V gene (reference sequence). The CDR3 extends over 13 amino acids. Between the trimmed V and J ends, which lost 7 bases and 4 bases, there was a span of 8 bases.

CDR3 region: CASSPQGSGELFF. The DNA for the CDR3 is TGTGCCAGCTCACCACAGGGATCCGGGGAGCTGTTTTTT. The gene calls are TRBV18 and TRBJ2-2; D remains ambiguous. Germline CDR1 is KGHSH and CDR2 is LQKENI. With 1 base removed from V and 6 bases from J, the gap between germline ends came to 6 bases. The CDR3 length is 13 residues.

The V call is TRBV4-3, the J call TRBJ1-2; tentatively, D is TRBD1 (5 bases). Germline V gene lookup returns CDR1 LGHNA and CDR2 YSLEER. The CDR3 sequence is 15 residues long. V was pared by 0 bases and J by 2 bases, with 10 bases between. Here the CDR3 DNA reads TGCGCCAGCAGCCAAGATGCAGGGCTGAACTATGGCTACACCTTC. Its protein is CASSQDAGLNYGYTF.

V and J are TRBV6-7 and TRBJ2-5, with D possibly being TRBD2 (5 bases). TRBV6-7 is an ORF, with its function uncertain. Trimming cost V 6 bases and J 4 bases, with 18 bases left between them. This CDR3 has 15 residues. The CDR3 region is CASRLTPTGRETQYF. The DNA for the CDR3 is TGTGCCAGCAGACTCACCCCTACGGGGAGAGAGACCCAGTACTTC.

The J gene is TRBJ2-2, the V gene TRBV12-5; unclear D gene. This CDR3 spans 16 amino acids. Germline CDR1 LGHNT, CDR2 FRNRAP. V shed 5 bases and J shed 0 bases, with 13 bases lying between them. The CDR3 DNA reads TGTGCTAGTGGTCCTCCAACAGTCACGAACACCGGGGAGCTGTTTTTT. Its translation: CASGPPTVTNTGELFF.

DNA of the CDR3: TGTGCCAGCAAGGGGGCTTTAACTGAAGCTTTCTTT. It yields the protein CASKGALTEAFF. J is TRBJ1-1 and V is TRBV18, with TRBD1 identical over 7 bases. Trimming cost V 8 bases and J 5 bases; bases outside gene matches: 5. Germline CDR1 KGHSH, CDR2 LQKENI. The CDR3 consists of 12 residues.

The sample holds one count of this clone. The chain links TRBV7-6 to TRBJ2-7; D is unresolved. The CDR3 consists of 15 residues. Trimming took 5 bases from V and 2 from J, leaving 16 bases between them. Germline CDR1 and CDR2: SGHVS and FNYEAQ. The CDR3 sequence is CASSPAHGLPYEQYF. CDR3 DNA: TGTGCCAGCAGCCCGGCGCACGGGTTACCCTACGAGCAGTACTTC. The variable domain in full, completed from reference TRBV7-6 and TRBJ2-7, reads GAGVSQSPRYKVTKRGQDVALRCDPISGHVSLYWYRQALGQGPEFLTYFNYEAQQDKSGLPNDRFSAERPEGSISTLTIQRTEQRDSAMYRCASSPAHGLPYEQYFGPGTRLTVT.

This clone was counted only a few times. The rearrangement uses TRBV28 and TRBJ1-4; a possible D gene is TRBD1 (5 bases). Trimming removed 4 bases from V and 4 bases from J, with 16 bases in between. This CDR3 is built from 16 residues. Germline V gene sequence: CDR1 MDHEN, CDR2 SYDVKM. The CDR3 coding sequence is TGTGCCAGCAGTTCATCAAGGGGTATGGGTAATGAAAAACTGTTTTTT. Encoded protein: CASSSSRGMGNEKLFF.

In this sample, this clone turned up once. V is TRBV1 and J is TRBJ2-1; no check of the table's D call, TRBD2, against the DNA was made. TRBV1 is assigned pseudogene status. CDR3 length equals 19 residues. The CDR3 here is CTSSQDWEKASGGINEQFF. As DNA, the CDR3 is TGCACCAGCAGCCAAGATTGGGAAAAGGCTAGCGGGGGTATCAATGAGCAGTTCTTC.

J is TRBJ2-5 and V is TRBV28; D is ambiguous. This CDR3 contains 14 residues. Germline lookup yields CDR1 MDHEN and CDR2 SYDVKM. Trimming pared 6 bases from V and 1 base from J, leaving 12 bases between. The CDR3 coding sequence is TGTGCCAGCAGCCCCTTGAGAGTCCAAGAGACCCAGTACTTC. This codes for CASSPLRVQETQYF.

Points on this clone: The same CDR3 arises from other DNA sequences in this sample as well. The chain links TRBV5-4 to TRBJ2-7, with a possible D match to TRBD2 (6 bases). Per germline, CDR1 SGHNT and CDR2 YYREEE (reference sequence). The CDR3 contains 15 residues. Trimming left V 1 base short and J 3 bases short, with 14 bases between. CDR3 nucleotide sequence: TGTGCCAGCAGCTTGATGGGGAGCGGGCTCTACGAGCAGTACTTC. Amino acids: CASSLMGSGLYEQYF.

The chain recombines TRBV4-2 with TRBJ2-6, with D unclear. V was cut by 8 bases and J by 4 bases, with 12 bases left in between. This CDR3 spans 14 amino acids. CDR1 is LGHNA and CDR2 is YNFKEQ in the germline V gene. Here the CDR3 DNA reads TGTGCCAGCCAACGATCGGCCGGGGCCAACGTCCTGACTTTC. Translating gives CASQRSAGANVLTF.

The J gene is TRBJ1-2, the V gene TRBV11-2, with D unclear. Germline V lookup: CDR1 SGHAT, CDR2 FQNNGV. The CDR3 loop spans 11 amino acids. V lost 5 bases to trimming and J lost 4 bases, with 5 bases between them. The CDR3 DNA reads as TGTGCCAGCAGCCACCTCTATGGCTACACCTTC. Protein: CASSHLYGYTF.

The chain employs TRBV5-1 and TRBJ2-7; D uncertain. The germline V gene encodes CDR1 SGHRS and CDR2 YFSETQ. Trimming left V 1 base short and J 5 bases short, with 22 bases between. This CDR3 region has 17 residues. The CDR3 bases are TGCGCCAGCAGCTTGTTCCCGGTGCCCGGCCGCGGCCACGAGCAGTACTTC. Its translation: CASSLFPVPGRGHEQYF.

The chain is built from TRBV28 and TRBJ2-4; D is unclear. This CDR3 is built from 13 residues. Germline CDR1 and CDR2: MDHEN and SYDVKM. V was shortened by 4 bases and J by 8 bases, with 12 bases between the two germline ends. CDR3 in amino acids: CASSSVGWDIQYF. CDR3 coding DNA: TGTGCCAGCAGTTCCGTGGGGTGGGACATTCAGTACTTC.

The V gene is TRBV27, the J gene TRBJ1-4; 8 nucleotides align to TRBD1. V gave up 6 bases and J gave up 2 bases; unmatched junction bases: 2. The CDR3 contains 14 residues. CDR1 is MNHEY and CDR2 is SMNVEV in the germline V gene (reference sequence). For the CDR3, the DNA is TGTGCCAGCAGATGGACAGGGACTAATGAAAAACTGTTTTTT. As protein: CASRWTGTNEKLFF.

The count of this clone is one. The V and J genes are TRBV11-3 and TRBJ1-1; D unresolved. Germline V CDR1 and CDR2: SGHNT, YENEEA. Deletions cut 4 bases from V and 2 bases from J, with 5 bases between. This CDR3 has 12 amino acids. The CDR3 loop reads CASSSTNTEAFF. The CDR3 bases are TGTGCCAGCAGCTCAACCAACACTGAAGCTTTCTTT.